This T cell receptor beta chain was obtained from a study of cytomegalovirus exposure and HLA in healthy donors. The wider study: Unique TCR beta sequences numbering about 100 million came from around 180 million T cells in an earlier analysis.

This clone has just one count. This CDR3 is 13 amino acids long. J lost 4 bases, V lost 8 bases, and 5 bases had no gene match. CDR1 MNHEY and CDR2 SVGAGI come from the germline V gene. The study ran its PCR with 60 Vbeta and 13 Jbeta primers. Profiled with immunoSEQ multiplex PCR; TCRdb holds only in-frame clones, not every one. This sample has about 140,000 clones, with roughly four fifths found just once. The chain uses TRBV6-5 and TRBJ2-1; 7 nucleotides align to TRBD1. This TCR was recovered from a female donor in good health and CMV-seropositive. Sequencing was done on a sample of PBMCs. The CDR3 DNA follows: TGTGCCAGCCGGGACAGAGTGTACAATGAGCAGTTCTTC. Translating it yields CASRDRVYNEQFF.